This passage covers 18 T cell receptor beta chains from one sample sequenced in a study of cytomegalovirus exposure and HLA in healthy donors. The primer mix had 60 Vbeta and 13 Jbeta primers. Generated by immunoSEQ multiplex PCR, the TCRdb table keeps only in-frame clones and is missing some. The table includes about 170,000 clones, about 65% detected once. Sequencing was performed on PBMCs. Receptors originate from a girl aged 5-17 years in good health and CMV-seronegative.

The V gene is TRBV14, the J gene TRBJ1-2; TRBD1 is a possible D gene (5 bases). Germline-derived CDR1 and CDR2 are SGHDN and FVKESK. This CDR3 has 16 amino acids. Trimming left V 4 bases short and J 5 bases short, with 20 bases between. CDR3 DNA sequence: TGTGCCAGCAGCCCGCAAGTCTTAAGGGGCCCTTATGGCTACACCTTC. Residues: CASSPQVLRGPYGYTF.

J is TRBJ1-6 and V is TRBV6-5, with D possibly matching TRBD1 (6 bases). V was trimmed by 0 bases and J by 1 base, leaving 7 bases between them. The CDR3 contains 16 residues. The germline V gene encodes CDR1 MNHEY and CDR2 SVGAGI. The chain's CDR3 is CASSYSRGSYNSPLHF. CDR3 sequence (DNA): TGTGCCAGCAGTTACTCGAGGGGGTCCTATAATTCACCCCTCCACTTT.

V usage is TRBV6-1 and J usage is TRBJ1-5, with D unclear. V was shortened by 0 bases and J by 5 bases, with 14 bases between the two germline ends. Per germline, CDR1 MNHNS and CDR2 SASEGT. The CDR3 runs to 16 residues. Here the CDR3 DNA reads TGTGCCAGCAGTGAAGCGCTAGGGAGTCGGCATCAGCCCCAGCATTTT. Its protein product is CASSEALGSRHQPQHF.

V and J are TRBV10-3 and TRBJ2-4; D remains unclear. This CDR3 comprises 15 residues. Trimming pared 5 bases from V and 0 bases from J, leaving 11 bases between. Germline V lookup: CDR1 ENHRY, CDR2 SYGVKD. The chain's CDR3 is CAISNGEIAKNIQYF. CDR3 bases: TGTGCCATCAGTAATGGAGAAATAGCCAAAAACATTCAGTACTTC.

The table lists this clone with a few counts. The chain couples TRBV7-8 to TRBJ1-6; no clear D gene. Trimming pared 0 bases from V and 7 bases from J, leaving 10 bases between. CDR1 is SGHVS, CDR2 FQNEAQ, per germline. This CDR3 has 15 amino acids. The chain's CDR3 is CASSLAPGFNSPLHF. CDR3 DNA: TGTGCCAGCAGCTTAGCGCCAGGTTTCAATTCACCCCTCCACTTT.

This chain joins TRBV6-6 and TRBJ2-5; D uncertain. The CDR3 is made up of 14 amino acids. Deletions cut 0 bases from V and 1 base from J, with 6 bases between. Per germline, CDR1 MNHNY and CDR2 SVGAGI (reference sequence). The CDR3: CASSYSAPQETQYF. Written as DNA, the CDR3 is TGTGCCAGCAGTTACTCGGCACCCCAAGAGACCCAGTACTTC.

J is TRBJ2-5 and V is TRBV9; 7 positions match TRBD1. This CDR3 has 15 residues. The junction had 3 bases not matched to a gene; V was cut back by 0 bases and J by 1 base. Germline-derived CDR1 and CDR2 are SGDLS and YYNGEE. CDR3 nucleotides: TGTGCCAGCAGCGTAGTAGGACAGGTCCAAGAGACCCAGTACTTC. Amino acid sequence: CASSVVGQVQETQYF.

The chain is built from TRBV6-5 and TRBJ1-2; 7 bases line up with TRBD1. The germline gives CDR1 MNHEY, CDR2 SVGAGI. The CDR3 consists of 15 residues. Trimming took 0 bases from V and 0 from J; bases not matched to a gene: 1. The CDR3 sequence is CASSYSGTANYGYTF. CDR3 nucleotide sequence: TGTGCCAGCAGTTACTCCGGGACAGCTAACTATGGCTACACCTTC.

The chain carries TRBV18 and TRBJ1-1, with a weak D call TRBD1 (6 bases). V lost 3 bases to trimming and J lost 5 bases, with 16 bases between them. The CDR3 has 15 amino acids. Germline V gives CDR1 KGHSH, CDR2 LQKENI. CDR3: CASSPNTQGWTEAFF. For the CDR3, the DNA is TGTGCCAGCTCACCTAACACACAGGGATGGACTGAAGCTTTCTTT.

The V call is TRBV6-5, the J call TRBJ1-1, with 8 bases matching TRBD1. Germline assignment: CDR1 MNHEY and CDR2 SVGAGI. The CDR3 length is 16 residues. Losses at the gene ends were 0 bases for V and 1 base for J; bases not matched to a gene: 4. Here the CDR3 reads CASSYSSRGPNTEAFF. The CDR3 nucleotides are TGTGCCAGCAGTTACTCGAGCAGGGGGCCGAACACTGAAGCTTTCTTT.

V is TRBV5-6 and J is TRBJ1-5; TRBD1 is a possible D gene (6 bases). The V and J ends lost 3 bases and 4 bases respectively, with 17 bases between them. CDR3 length: 16 residues. Germline V gives CDR1 SGHDT, CDR2 YYEEEE. CDR3 protein: CASSWAAGTNNQPQHF. In DNA form, the CDR3 reads TGTGCCAGCAGCTGGGCCGCCGGGACAAATAATCAGCCCCAGCATTTT.

V and J are TRBV6-1 and TRBJ1-6, with a tentative D call TRBD1 (6 bases). The CDR3 is 15 amino acids. CDR1 MNHNS and CDR2 SASEGT come from the germline V gene. V gave up 1 base and J gave up 8 bases, with 12 bases separating them. The CDR3 DNA sequence: TGTGCCAGCAGTGAAGACAGGGTACCCTATTCACCCCTCCACTTT. This translates into CASSEDRVPYSPLHF.

The chain joins TRBV6-1 to TRBJ2-5; 13 bases align to TRBD2. The CDR3 loop spans 18 amino acids. V lost 3 bases, J lost 5 bases, and 12 bases stayed unmatched. CDR1 and CDR2 (germline): MNHNS, SASEGT. The CDR3 DNA reads TGTGCCAGCAGTGAGGAGACTAGCGGGGGGCCCGGGGGCGAGACCCAGTACTTC. It encodes CASSEETSGGPGGETQYF.

This sequence joins TRBV6-6 and TRBJ1-1; 7 bases fit TRBD1. The junction had 4 bases not matched to a gene; V was cut back by 7 bases and J by 2 bases. The germline CDR1 and CDR2 sequences are MNHNY and SVGAGI (reference sequence). The length of the CDR3 is 13 residues. The CDR3 protein is CASTNRGNTEAFF. CDR3 nucleotides: TGTGCCAGCACGAACAGGGGTAACACTGAAGCTTTCTTT.

The chain recombines TRBV7-6 with TRBJ2-7; 12 bases fit TRBD2. Looked up from germline, CDR1 is SGHVS and CDR2 is FNYEAQ. This CDR3 comprises 15 residues. V lost 2 bases to trimming and J lost 5 bases; unmatched junction nucleotides: 4. The CDR3 DNA reads as TGTGCCAGCAGCTTATTGCCTAGCGGGGGGGACGAGCAGTACTTC. Protein product: CASSLLPSGGDEQYF.

This clone was picked up a small number of times. The J gene is TRBJ2-6, the V gene TRBV5-4; 7 nucleotides align to TRBD1. The V segment lost 3 bases and the J segment 2 bases; nucleotides outside the gene matches: 2. The CDR3 sequence is 15 residues long. The germline V gene encodes CDR1 SGHNT and CDR2 YYREEE (reference sequence). The CDR3 DNA follows: TGTGCCAGCAGCTCCCAGGGGGCTGGGGCCAACGTCCTGACTTTC. The encoded protein is CASSSQGAGANVLTF. The full variable domain, in which reference TRBV5-4 and TRBJ2-6 provide the parts outside the CDR3, is ETGVTQSPTHLIKTRGQQVTLRCSSQSGHNTVSWYQQALGQGPQFIFQYYREEENGRGNFPPRFSGLQFPNYSSELNVNALELDDSALYLCASSSQGAGANVLTFGAGSRLTVL.

The chain joins TRBV30 to TRBJ1-6; TRBD1 is a possible D gene (5 bases). V was clipped by 4 bases and J by 7 bases, with 14 bases between them. The CDR3 has 14 amino acids. Germline V gene lookup returns CDR1 GTSNPN and CDR2 SVGIG (reference sequence). The CDR3 nucleotides are TGTGCCTGGAACCCCGACAGCTGGAATTCACCCCTCCACTTT. This gives the protein CAWNPDSWNSPLHF.

The chain couples TRBV5-1 to TRBJ1-4; 9 bases are a match to TRBD1. With 0 bases clipped from V and 8 bases from J, the junction kept 8 bases outside the gene matches. This CDR3 has 16 residues. Germline V lookup: CDR1 SGHRS, CDR2 YFSETQ. The CDR3 coding sequence is TGCGCCAGCAGCTTGGGACAGGGGGTTCAGGGAGAAAAACTGTTTTTT. Translated: CASSLGQGVQGEKLFF.